The clone carrying this T cell receptor (beta chain) was picked up a small number of times. The antigen is undetermined. This record belongs to a study of early T cells in non-severe SARS-CoV-2 infection. Study details: Unsorted whole blood bulk RNA was sequenced, with unpaired chains.

As part of library construction, unique molecular identifiers were attached to individual cDNA molecules. MiXCR, applied by TCRdb to the 5' RACE reads, yields one record per CDR3 protein. The sample has 56,000 or so distinct CDR3 sequences; approximately 16% are singletons. Broader study findings: Private and CD4 specificities were missed by VDJdb matching, skewed to anti-spike CD8.

The V and J ends lost 3 bases and 2 bases respectively, with 5 bases between them. Looked up from germline, CDR1 is MNHNS and CDR2 is SASEGT. The length of the CDR3 is 14 residues. This clonotype originated in an adult who was a healthcare worker with PCR-confirmed SARS-CoV-2 infection or an uninfected control (not recorded which). The gene calls are TRBV6-1 and TRBJ2-6, with D hard to call. Here the sequenced sample was whole blood, taken at baseline. CDR3 amino acids: CASSEAPGANVLTF. The CDR3 DNA follows: TGTGCCAGCAGTGAGGCCCCTGGGGCCAACGTCCTGACTTTC.